This T cell receptor beta chain was identified during a study of cytomegalovirus exposure and HLA in healthy donors. Study-level findings and limits: Sequencing had likely introduced a cluster of highly shared sequence variants as an artifact. Some TCR beta chains (over 150 of them) were listed as cytomegalovirus-associated. TCR beta V segments were, for the most part, productive about 87% or about 30% of the time in an earlier analysis.

On this clone: The antigen is undetermined.

The PCR had 60 Vbeta and 13 Jbeta primers. Sequencing was performed with immunoSEQ multiplex PCR; in TCRdb, only in-frame clones are kept and a portion is missing. The sample has 150,000 to 200,000 clones, around three quarters seen once. The CDR3 is 16 amino acids. Trimming took 2 bases from V and 4 from J; bases not matched to a gene: 10. Germline V gives CDR1 MDHEN, CDR2 SYDVKM. This clonotype was sampled from a woman between 50 and 59 years old in good health and CMV-seronegative. Sequencing was performed on PBMCs. The J gene is TRBJ1-1, the V gene TRBV28; 7 nucleotides match TRBD1. The CDR3 DNA is TGTGCCAGCAGTTTAGTGCCCAACAGGGGACCCACTGAAGCTTTCTTT. It is translated as CASSLVPNRGPTEAFF.